A single sample gave rise to the 13 T cell receptor beta chains below, sequenced in a study of blood T cell repertoires in COVID-19. Profiled with immunoSEQ multiplex PCR; TCRdb holds only in-frame clones, not every one. The repertoire consists of approximately 180,000 clones, with over 75% occurring once and the leading ten covering about 25%. Sequencing used peripheral blood. The source of these receptors is a woman between 65 and 79 years old with acute or convalescent COVID-19.

V and J are TRBV12-3 or TRBV12-4 and TRBJ2-7; perhaps TRBD1 as D (6 bases). The CDR3 is 13 amino acids. Trimming removed 3 bases at V and 4 bases at J, with 10 bases between. The CDR3 reads CASSLNRDYEQYF. CDR3 DNA: TGTGCCAGCAGTTTGAACAGGGATTACGAGCAGTACTTC.

The J gene is TRBJ1-2, the V gene TRBV15, with D unresolved. V was pared by 3 bases and J by 5 bases, with 10 bases between. This CDR3 contains 13 residues. Germline CDR1 and CDR2: LNHNV and YYDKDF (reference sequence). CDR3: CATSSLNTYGYTF. As DNA, the CDR3 is TGTGCCACCAGCAGCTTAAACACATATGGCTACACCTTC.

This chain joins TRBV24-1 and TRBJ2-1, with D hard to call. Trimming removed 5 bases at V and 7 bases at J, with 11 bases between. Germline V lookup: CDR1 KGHDR, CDR2 SFDVKD. The CDR3 is 13 residues long. The CDR3: CATSVGALNEQFF. The CDR3 coding sequence is TGTGCCACCAGTGTCGGAGCCCTGAATGAGCAGTTCTTC.

The rearrangement uses TRBV5-4 and TRBJ2-6; no reliable D call. Germline CDR1 is SGHNT and CDR2 is YYREEE (reference sequence). The CDR3 runs to 15 residues. V lost 0 bases and J 2 bases, leaving 6 bases between the germline ends. This chain's CDR3 is CASSLDRTGANVLTF. CDR3 nucleotide sequence: TGTGCCAGCAGCTTGGACAGAACTGGGGCCAACGTCCTGACTTTC.

The V call is TRBV6-6, the J call TRBJ1-6, with 7 bases matching TRBD1. Germline V lookup: CDR1 MNHNY, CDR2 SVGAGI (reference sequence). This CDR3 has 16 amino acids. Germline trimming cut 0 bases from V and 6 bases from J; bases unmatched to any gene: 5. The CDR3 loop reads CASSYSQDRRNSPLHF. CDR3 in DNA: TGTGCCAGCAGTTACTCCCAGGACAGGCGTAATTCACCCCTCCACTTT.

This clone was observed a handful of times. The chain is built from TRBV29-1 and TRBJ1-2; D call uncertain. Germline CDR1 reads SQVTM; CDR2 reads ANQGSEA. The CDR3 spans 12 residues. V lost 5 bases to trimming and J lost 0 bases, with 7 bases between them. The CDR3 nucleotides read TGCAGCGTTCGCGGAGCTAACTATGGCTACACCTTC. The encoded protein is CSVRGANYGYTF.

This clone was detected only once. The chain is built from TRBV7-2 and TRBJ1-5; D unclear. Germline CDR1 reads SGHTA; CDR2 reads FQGNSA. The germline V and J ends were trimmed by 5 bases and 6 bases, with 14 bases remaining between them. The CDR3 contains 14 residues. CDR3 in DNA: TGTGCCAGCAGCCCACCGGGTATAAGTCAGCCCCAGCATTTT. It is translated as CASSPPGISQPQHF. Filled out from reference TRBV7-2 and TRBJ1-5, the complete variable domain reads GAGVSQSPSNKVTEKGKDVELRCDPISGHTALYWYRQSLGQGLEFLIYFQGNSAPDKSGLPSDRFSAERTGGSVSTLTIQRTQQEDSAVYLCASSPPGISQPQHFGDGTRLSIL.

The chain employs TRBV5-6 and TRBJ1-2, with D possibly matching TRBD1 (5 bases). This CDR3 comprises 14 residues. Per the germline V gene, CDR1 is SGHDT and CDR2 is YYEEEE. With 1 base removed from V and 5 bases from J, the gap between germline ends came to 12 bases. CDR3 amino acids: CASSLTGHSYGYTF. DNA for the CDR3: TGTGCCAGCAGCTTGACAGGACACTCTTATGGCTACACCTTC.

The rearrangement joins TRBV4-2 to TRBJ2-7, with 8 bases that match TRBD2. The CDR3 totals 15 residues. In germline, CDR1 is LGHNA, CDR2 YNFKEQ. Trimming at V came to 0 bases and at J to 2 bases, leaving 3 bases not matched to a gene. The DNA of the CDR3 is TGTGCCAGCAGCCAAGAGGCGGGAGGCCCCTACGAGCAGTACTTC. Translation: CASSQEAGGPYEQYF.

CDR3: CASSYLTSGKFNEQFF. The CDR3 DNA reads TGTGCCAGCAGTTACCTGACTAGCGGGAAATTCAATGAGCAGTTCTTC. The chain couples TRBV6-5 to TRBJ2-1; 11 bases are shared with TRBD2. The CDR3 contains 16 residues. Germline values: CDR1 MNHEY, CDR2 SVGAGI. With 2 bases clipped from V and 6 bases from J, the junction kept 6 bases outside the gene matches.

The J gene is TRBJ2-3, the V gene TRBV2, with D unresolved. The CDR3 contains 13 residues. CDR1 is SNHLY and CDR2 is FYNNEI in the germline V gene. Trimming left V 4 bases short and J 0 bases short, with 5 bases between. CDR3 sequence: CASSAGSTDTQYF. The CDR3 bases are TGTGCCAGCAGTGCGGGTAGCACAGATACGCAGTATTTT.

The V call is TRBV4-1, the J call TRBJ1-2; D might be TRBD1 (6 bases). CDR3 length: 14 amino acids. V was pared by 4 bases and J by 2 bases, with 11 bases between. The germline V gene has CDR1 MGHRA and CDR2 YSYEKL. The CDR3 DNA reads as TGCGCCAGCAGCCCCAGGGGTTGGAACTATGGCTACACCTTC. The encoded protein is CASSPRGWNYGYTF.

The chain has TRBV11-2 and TRBJ2-3; 10 positions agree with TRBD2. Germline V lookup: CDR1 SGHAT, CDR2 FQNNGV. The J segment lost 5 bases and the V segment lost 7 bases, leaving 21 bases of the junction unmatched. This CDR3 spans 19 amino acids. CDR3 sequence (DNA): TGTGCCAGCACTCGACGCAATGGACTAGCGGCCAGGGGGGGAGATACGCAGTATTTT. Amino acids: CASTRRNGLAARGGDTQYF.